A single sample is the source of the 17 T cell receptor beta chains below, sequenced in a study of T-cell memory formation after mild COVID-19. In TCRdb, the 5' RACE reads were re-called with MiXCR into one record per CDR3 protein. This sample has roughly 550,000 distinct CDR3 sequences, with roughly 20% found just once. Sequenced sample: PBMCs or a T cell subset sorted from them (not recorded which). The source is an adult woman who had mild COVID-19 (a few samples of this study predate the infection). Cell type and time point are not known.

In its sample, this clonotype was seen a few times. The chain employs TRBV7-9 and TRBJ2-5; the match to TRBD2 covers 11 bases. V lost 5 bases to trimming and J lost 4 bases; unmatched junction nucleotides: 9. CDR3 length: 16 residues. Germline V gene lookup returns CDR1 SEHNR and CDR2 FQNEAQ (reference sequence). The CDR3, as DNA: TGTGCCAGCAGCCCAGGACTAGCGGGTGTCACAGAGACCCAGTACTTC. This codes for CASSPGLAGVTETQYF. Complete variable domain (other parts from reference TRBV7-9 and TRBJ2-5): DTGVSQNPRHKITKRGQNVTFRCDPISEHNRLYWYRQTLGQGPEFLTYFQNEAQLEKSRLLSDRFSAERPKGSFSTLEIQRTEQGDSAMYLCASSPGLAGVTETQYFGPGTRLLVL.

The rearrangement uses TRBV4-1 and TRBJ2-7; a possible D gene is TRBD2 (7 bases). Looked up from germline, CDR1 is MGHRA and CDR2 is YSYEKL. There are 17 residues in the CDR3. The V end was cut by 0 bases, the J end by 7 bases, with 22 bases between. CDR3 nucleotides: TGCGCCAGCAGCCAAGAGTCCGGGGGGCCCCTTGAGATGGAGCAGTACTTC. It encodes CASSQESGGPLEMEQYF.

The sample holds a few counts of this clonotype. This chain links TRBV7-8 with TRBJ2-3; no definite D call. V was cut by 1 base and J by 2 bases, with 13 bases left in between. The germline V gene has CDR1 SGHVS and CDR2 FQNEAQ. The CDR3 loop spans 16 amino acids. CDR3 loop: CASSLVASWVTDTQYF. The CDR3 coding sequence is TGTGCCAGCAGCTTAGTTGCCTCATGGGTCACAGATACGCAGTATTTT.

CDR3 in amino acids: CASSRDRFTEAFF. The CDR3 bases are TGTGCCAGCAGCCGGGACAGGTTTACTGAAGCTTTCTTT. V is TRBV4-2 and J is TRBJ1-1; 8 bases are a match to TRBD1. The CDR3 is 13 residues long. Germline-derived CDR1 and CDR2 are LGHNA and YNFKEQ. J was trimmed by 5 bases and V by 4 bases; bases with no gene match: 3.

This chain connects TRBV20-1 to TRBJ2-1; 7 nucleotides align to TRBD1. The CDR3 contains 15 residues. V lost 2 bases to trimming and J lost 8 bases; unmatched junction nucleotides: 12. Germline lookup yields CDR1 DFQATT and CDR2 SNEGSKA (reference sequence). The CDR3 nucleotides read TGCAGTGCTAGAACCCCAGGGGGTCCCATGGATGAGCAGTTCTTC. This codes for CSARTPGGPMDEQFF.

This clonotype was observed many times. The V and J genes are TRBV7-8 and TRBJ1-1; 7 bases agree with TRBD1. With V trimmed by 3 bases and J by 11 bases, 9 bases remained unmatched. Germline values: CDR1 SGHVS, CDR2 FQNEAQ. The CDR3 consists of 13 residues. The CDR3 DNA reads TGTGCCAGCAGCTTCGATGTGACAGGGAGGGCTTTCTTT. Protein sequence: CASSFDVTGRAFF. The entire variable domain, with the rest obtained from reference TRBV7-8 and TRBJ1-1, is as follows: GAGVSQSPRYKVAKRGQDVALRCDPISGHVSLFWYQQALGQGPEFLTYFQNEAQLDKSGLPSDRFFAERPEGSVSTLKIQRTQQEDSAVYLCASSFDVTGRAFFGQGTRLTVV.

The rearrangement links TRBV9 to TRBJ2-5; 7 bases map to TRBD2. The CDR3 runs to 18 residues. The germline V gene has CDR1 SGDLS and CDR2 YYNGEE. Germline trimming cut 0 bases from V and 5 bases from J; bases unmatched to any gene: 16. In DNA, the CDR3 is TGTGCCAGCAGCGTAGAGGAAGTTGTAGCGGGCGGTTTGGAGACCCAGTACTTC. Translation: CASSVEEVVAGGLETQYF.

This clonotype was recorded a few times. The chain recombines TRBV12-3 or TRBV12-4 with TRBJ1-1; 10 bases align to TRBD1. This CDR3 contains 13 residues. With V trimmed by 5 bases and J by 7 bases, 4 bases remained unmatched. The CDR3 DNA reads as TGTGCCAGCAGTATAGGGACAGGGGTTGAAGCTTTCTTT. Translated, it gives CASSIGTGVEAFF.

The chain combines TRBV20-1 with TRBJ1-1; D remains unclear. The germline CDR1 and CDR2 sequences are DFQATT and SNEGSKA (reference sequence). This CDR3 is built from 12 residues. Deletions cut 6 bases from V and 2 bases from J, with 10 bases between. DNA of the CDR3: TGCAGTGCCGTGACTGGAAACACTGAAGCTTTCTTT. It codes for CSAVTGNTEAFF.

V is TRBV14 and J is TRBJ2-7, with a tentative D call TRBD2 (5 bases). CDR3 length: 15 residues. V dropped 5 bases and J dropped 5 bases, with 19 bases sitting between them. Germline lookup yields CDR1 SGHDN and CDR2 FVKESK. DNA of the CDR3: TGTGCCAGCAGCTCCCCACGGGATCCCCCCCACGAGCAGTACTTC. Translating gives CASSSPRDPPHEQYF.

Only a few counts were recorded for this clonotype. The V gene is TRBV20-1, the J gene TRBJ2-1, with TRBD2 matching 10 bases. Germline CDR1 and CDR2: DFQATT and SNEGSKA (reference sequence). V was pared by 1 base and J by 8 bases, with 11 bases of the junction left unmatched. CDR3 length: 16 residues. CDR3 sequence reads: CSARVVILAGDYEQFF. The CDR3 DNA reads TGCAGTGCTAGAGTCGTTATCCTAGCGGGGGACTATGAGCAGTTCTTC.

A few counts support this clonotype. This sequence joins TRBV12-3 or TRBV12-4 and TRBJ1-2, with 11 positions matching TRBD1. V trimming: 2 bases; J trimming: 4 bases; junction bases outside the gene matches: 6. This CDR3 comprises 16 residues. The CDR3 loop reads CASSLTRTGGGYGYTF. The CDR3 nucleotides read TGTGCCAGCAGTTTAACCCGGACAGGGGGCGGCTATGGCTACACCTTC.

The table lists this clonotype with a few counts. CDR3 in amino acids: CASSIVTGRSYNEQFF. The DNA for the CDR3 is TGTGCCAGTAGTATAGTTACGGGGCGCTCCTACAATGAGCAGTTCTTC. V and J are TRBV19 and TRBJ2-1; the D call may be TRBD1 or TRBD2 (5 bases each). Germline CDR1 and CDR2: LNHDA and SQIVND (reference sequence). The CDR3 has 16 amino acids. V was trimmed by 1 base and J by 0 bases, leaving 10 bases between them.

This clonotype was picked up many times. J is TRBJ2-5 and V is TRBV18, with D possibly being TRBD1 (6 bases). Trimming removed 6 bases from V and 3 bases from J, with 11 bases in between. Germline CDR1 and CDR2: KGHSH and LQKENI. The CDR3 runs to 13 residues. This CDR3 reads CASSSGQKETQYF. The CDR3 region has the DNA TGTGCCAGCTCCTCGGGACAAAAAGAGACCCAGTACTTC.

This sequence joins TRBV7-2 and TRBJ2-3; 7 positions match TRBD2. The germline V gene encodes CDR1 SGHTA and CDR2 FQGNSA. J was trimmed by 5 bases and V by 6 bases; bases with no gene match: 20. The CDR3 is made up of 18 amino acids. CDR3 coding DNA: TGTGCCAGCAGACCTCGGGCGGGAGCCTCTCCGAGGAAAGATACGCAGTATTTT. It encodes CASRPRAGASPRKDTQYF.

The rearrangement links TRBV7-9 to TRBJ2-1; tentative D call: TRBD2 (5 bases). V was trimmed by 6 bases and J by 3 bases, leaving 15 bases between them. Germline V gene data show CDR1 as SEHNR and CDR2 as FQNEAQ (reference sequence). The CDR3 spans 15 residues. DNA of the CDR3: TGTGCCAGCAGGGCGAGGGTAGACTTCTACAATGAGCAGTTCTTC. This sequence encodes CASRARVDFYNEQFF.

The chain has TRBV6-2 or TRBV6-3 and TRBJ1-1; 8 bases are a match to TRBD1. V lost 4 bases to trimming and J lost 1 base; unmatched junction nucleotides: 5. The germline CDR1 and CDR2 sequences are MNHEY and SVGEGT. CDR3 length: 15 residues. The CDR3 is CASSLLDRENTEAFF. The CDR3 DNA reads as TGTGCCAGCAGTTTGTTGGACAGGGAGAACACTGAAGCTTTCTTT.